The sequence of this T cell receptor beta chain was determined in a study of early T cells in non-severe SARS-CoV-2 infection (dated by TCRdb to the early 2020s). Regarding the study in general: Because TCR sequencing was done on bulk RNA from unsorted whole blood, the alpha and beta chains could not be paired. What the work shows at the level of the full study, not this receptor alone: VDJdb matching was skewed toward anti-spike CD8 responses and likely underestimated virus-specific expansions, missing private and CD4 specificities.

A case-control design nested within a healthcare worker cohort in London, UK, was used, with weekly nasopharyngeal swab PCR tests and blood sampling performed. Healthcare workers were enrolled in the week of the UK lockdown, from 23 to 31 March 2020, and were followed every week for up to roughly 15 weeks. Libraries came from 5' RACE. Reads for this sample came from a NextSeq 500. The TCR library protocol attached unique molecular identifiers to individual cDNA molecules to correct for sequencing error and PCR bias. TCR alpha and beta chains were both sequenced, and the abundances of alpha and beta sequences in each sample were closely correlated with each other. On the authors' methods: Decombinator V4 was used to annotate the V gene, J gene and CDR3 of the TCR sequences. Expanded TCRs were defined as changing significantly between any two time points under a Poisson model with p below 0.0001. Abundances of TCRs were expressed as counts per million after normalisation to the total number of TCRs sequenced in each sample. TRAV1-2 paired with TRAJ12, TRAJ20 or TRAJ33 defined MAIT TCRs, while TRAV10 paired with TRAJ18 defined iNKT TCRs. VDJdb, accessed 1 November 2021, was searched for CMV, EBV and SARS-CoV-2 annotated TCRs, excluding TCRs annotated for multiple antigens. The raw public reads went through TCRdb reprocessing: fastp at Q25, MiXCR clone calling, in-frame beta chains kept. Records with the same CDR3 protein are collapsed into one entry carrying the most frequent genes and DNA. The V and J calls here are based on TCRdb, not the publication. The sample table holds about 11,000 distinct CDR3 sequences, of which around 5% were seen once. The top ten clones comprise 9.9% of the sample.

This clonotype is assessed as medium-sized (0.01 to 0.1%). Its binding antigen is unknown. Base-call qualities are not available, and no considerably larger clone is one nucleotide away. Taken from cysteine to phenylalanine, the CDR3 has 13 residues. Of the read, only the CDR3 DNA is kept; its 39 bases are in frame from base 1. A distance of 15 bases separates the germline ends of V and J, which lose 6 bases and 7 bases respectively. The sequencing input was whole blood. The TCR originated in an adult who was a healthcare worker with PCR-confirmed SARS-CoV-2 infection or an uninfected control (not recorded which). Recombination linked TRBV12-3 or TRBV12-4 to TRBJ1-2; the D gene is perhaps TRBD1, from 6 matching bases. The CDR3 has the sequence CASSPRGVAGYTF. The base sequence is TGTGCCAGCAGCCCGAGGGGGGTCGCTGGCTACACCTTC.